A selection of T cell receptor beta chains follows, all from one sample in a study of molecular identifiers for immune sequencing clone quantification. TCRdb used MiXCR to reprocess the PCR reads, holding one entry per CDR3 protein. The sample consists of about 320,000 distinct CDR3 sequences, about 22% of them appearing once. The source material was naive CD8+ T cells from blood, with Jurkat cell RNA spiked in. Receptors originate from a human donor in good health. Some libraries in this study had Jurkat cell RNA spiked in. Each CDR3 is given with its conserved first and last residue. The D gene is left open where the match is weak. The size field is filled for only some rows; it gives once, few, many or a size class.

>TRBV6-5|-|TRBJ2-2|-
TGTGCCAGCAGTTTTGGGACGGAAACCGGGGGGCTGTTTTTT
CASSFGTETGGLFF
>TRBV18|few|TRBJ2-7|-
TGTGCCAGCTCACCCGAAAGGGGGGGGGGCAAGTACGAGCAGTACTTC
CASSPERGGGKYEQYF
>TRBV7-3|-|TRBJ2-5|-
TGTGCCAGCAGCCCAGGGCATAGGGGGGAGGAGACCCAGTACTTC
CASSPGHRGEETQYF
>TRBV4-3|many|TRBJ2-7|-
TGCGCCAGCAGCCACCGCCCCCTCGGGAGCTACGAGCAGTACTTC
CASSHRPLGSYEQYF
>TRBV20-1|many|TRBJ2-1|TRBD2
TGCAGTGCTAGAGCCGCCCCATATAGCGGGAGTCACAATGAGCAGTTCTTC
CSARAAPYSGSHNEQFF
>TRBV2|many|TRBJ1-4|-
TGTGCCAGCAGCCTACAGGGCCCTAATGAAAAACTGTTTTTT
CASSLQGPNEKLFF
>TRBV5-4|many|TRBJ1-1|-
TGTGCCAGCAGCGATGGACTGCCCACTGAAGCTTTCTTT
CASSDGLPTEAFF
>TRBV7-2|few|TRBJ2-5|TRBD2
TGTGCCAGCAGCTCTGGGACTAGCGACCGACAAGGGGAGACCCAGTACTTC
CASSSGTSDRQGETQYF
>TRBV7-8|many|TRBJ2-7|-
TGTGCCAGCAGTTCGATAAACAGCTGGGCCTACGAGCAGTACTTC
CASSSINSWAYEQYF
>TRBV4-1|many|TRBJ1-5|-
TGCGCCAGCAGCCAAGAGTTGGATATCGGGCCCCAGCATTTT
CASSQELDIGPQHF
>TRBV15|many|TRBJ2-3|TRBD1
TGTGCCACCAGCGGGACAGGGGTGGGAGATACGCAGTATTTT
CATSGTGVGDTQYF
>TRBV6-2/TRBV6-3|many|TRBJ2-5|-
TGTGCCAGCAGTTACGGGGGAGACGGACTACAAGAGACCCAGTACTTC
CASSYGGDGLQETQYF
>TRBV7-9|many|TRBJ2-3|-
TGTGCCAGCAGCTCAGGACAGGATACGCAGTATTTT
CASSSGQDTQYF
>TRBV6-5|-|TRBJ2-5|-
TGTGCCAGTCCCCGATCGCCCCGACGGGGGTACCAAGAGACCCAGTACTTC
CASPRSPRRGYQETQYF
>TRBV4-2|-|TRBJ1-1|-
TGTGCCAGCAGCCAAGTCGGATCAGGGATGAACACTGAAGCTTTCTTT
CASSQVGSGMNTEAFF
>TRBV20-1|few|TRBJ2-7|-
TGCAGTGCGACTACGGGACCCTACGAGCAGTACTTC
CSATTGPYEQYF
>TRBV20-1|few|TRBJ1-5|TRBD1
TGCAGTGCCAGCGCCGGGACAGGGGTTCGAGTTTATAGCAATCAGCCCCAGCATTTT
CSASAGTGVRVYSNQPQHF
>TRBV7-2|many|TRBJ2-7|-
TGTGCCAGCAGCTTAGCACTCCGGTCCGAGCAGTACTTC
CASSLALRSEQYF
>TRBV20-1|many|TRBJ2-7|-
TGCAGTGCTATCGAAACAGGGCCCACCTACGAGCAGTACTTC
CSAIETGPTYEQYF
>TRBV27|many|TRBJ2-3|-
TGTGCCAGCAGTCCCCCAGGGCCGGTCACAGATACGCAGTATTTT
CASSPPGPVTDTQYF
>TRBV5-1|many|TRBJ2-7|-
TGCGCCAGCAGCTTGGCCGGCAGGGTTTCCTACGAGCAGTACTTC
CASSLAGRVSYEQYF
>TRBV6-4|many|TRBJ2-7|TRBD2
TGTGCCAGCAGTTATCCCGGGACTAGCGGCTCCTACGAGCAGTACTTC
CASSYPGTSGSYEQYF
>TRBV7-9|many|TRBJ2-3|TRBD2
TGTGCCAGCAGCCCTCGTCGGGCTAGCGGGAGTTCAGATACGCAGTATTTT
CASSPRRASGSSDTQYF